A single sample is the source of the 31 T cell receptor beta chains below, sequenced in a study of neurological immune-mediated disorders. Each CDR3 protein is one row after TCRdb ran MiXCR on the 5' RACE reads. This table holds around 49,000 distinct CDR3 sequences, about 12% found once. Time point defined: longitudinal time-point 2. The sample was PBMCs. The receptors were sampled from a male donor with HTLV-1-associated myelopathy (HAM/TSP).

This clonotype occurred many times. The chain carries TRBV5-1 and TRBJ1-5; no definite D call. Germline assignment: CDR1 SGHRS and CDR2 YFSETQ. The V end was cut by 0 bases, the J end by 5 bases, with 6 bases between. The CDR3 is made up of 13 amino acids. CDR3 in amino acids: CASSLDLDQPQHF. Here the CDR3 DNA reads TGCGCCAGCAGCTTGGACCTTGATCAGCCCCAGCATTTT.

This clonotype showed up many times. The J gene is TRBJ1-1, the V gene TRBV20-1; a possible D gene is TRBD1 (6 bases). There are 14 residues in the CDR3. Trimming removed 5 bases from V and 1 base from J, with 14 bases in between. CDR1 is DFQATT and CDR2 is SNEGSKA in the germline V gene (reference sequence). For the CDR3, the DNA is TGCAGTGCTTCGGACAGCGGGGCGAACACTGAAGCTTTCTTT. Residues: CSASDSGANTEAFF.

This clonotype showed up many times. The J gene is TRBJ1-6, the V gene TRBV6-6; D call uncertain. CDR1 is MNHNY, CDR2 SVGAGI, per germline (reference sequence). The V and J ends lost 2 bases and 8 bases respectively, with 16 bases between them. The CDR3 is 16 residues long. CDR3 coding DNA: TGTGCCAGCAGTTACCTTAAAGAAAGGAGAGATTCACCCCTCCACTTT. The encoded protein is CASSYLKERRDSPLHF.

This clonotype was observed a single time. V gene TRBV6-2 or TRBV6-3 combines with J gene TRBJ1-1; tentative D call: TRBD1 (6 bases). This CDR3 contains 15 residues. Between the trimmed V and J ends, which lost 9 bases and 8 bases, there was a span of 25 bases. The germline V gene has CDR1 MNHEY and CDR2 SVGEGT. The CDR3 coding sequence is TGTGCCAGTAGACGGAGGGTCAGGGGTTTAATCGAAGCTTTCTTT. It specifies CASRRRVRGLIEAFF.

The V call is TRBV12-3 or TRBV12-4, the J call TRBJ1-1; 10 nucleotides align to TRBD1. This CDR3 has 18 residues. The junction had 16 bases not matched to a gene; V was cut back by 5 bases and J by 4 bases. Here the CDR3 DNA reads TGTGCCAGCAGTCTCCTGGACAGGGGGTTACTGTGGATCACTGAAGCTTTCTTT. Translating it yields CASSLLDRGLLWITEAFF.

There are many counts of this clonotype. The chain recombines TRBV5-1 with TRBJ2-2, with 8 nucleotides matching TRBD2. This CDR3 contains 21 residues. Germline V gene sequence: CDR1 SGHRS, CDR2 YFSETQ. The trim removed 1 base at V and 0 bases at J, leaving 17 bases unmatched. CDR3 DNA sequence: TGCGCCAGCAGCTTGAAGCTGACGGGGGGGCCCCATCCCGCGAACACCGGGGAGCTGTTTTTT. Protein: CASSLKLTGGPHPANTGELFF. Using reference TRBV5-1 and TRBJ2-2 for the parts outside the CDR3, the full variable domain is KAGVTQTPRYLIKTRGQQVTLSCSPISGHRSVSWYQQTPGQGLQFLFEYFSETQRNKGNFPGRFSGRQFSNSRSEMNVSTLELGDSALYLCASSLKLTGGPHPANTGELFFGEGSRLTVL.

This clonotype was counted a few times. The chain links TRBV11-2 to TRBJ2-7; 8 bases map to TRBD1. The ends lost 3 bases at V and 0 bases at J; junction bases unmatched: 7. Germline CDR1 is SGHAT and CDR2 is FQNNGV. This CDR3 spans 16 amino acids. The DNA of the CDR3 is TGTGCCAGCAGCTTCAACAGGGGGACGAGCTCCTACGAGCAGTACTTC. The encoded protein is CASSFNRGTSSYEQYF.

This clonotype has at least ten counts. The chain combines TRBV5-1 with TRBJ2-5, with D possibly being TRBD2 (5 bases). The length of the CDR3 is 12 residues. Between the trimmed V and J ends, which lost 1 base and 5 bases, there was a span of 6 bases. The germline V gene has CDR1 SGHRS and CDR2 YFSETQ. The DNA for the CDR3 is TGCGCCAGCAGCTTGAGGAGGGAGACCCAGTACTTC. Amino acids: CASSLRRETQYF.

This clonotype was seen many times. The V and J genes are TRBV29-1 and TRBJ2-4; either TRBD1 or TRBD2 may supply D (5 bases each). Trimming took 7 bases from V and 7 from J, leaving 20 bases between them. Looked up from germline, CDR1 is SQVTM and CDR2 is ANQGSEA. The length of the CDR3 is 14 residues. CDR3 protein: CSGVGAGTGNIQYF. CDR3 bases: TGCAGCGGTGTCGGGGCAGGGACCGGCAACATTCAGTACTTC.

There are many counts of this clonotype. The DNA for the CDR3 is TGTGCCATCAGTGCCCTTGGACAGGGGTCCGAGCAGTACTTC. It is translated as CAISALGQGSEQYF. The rearrangement links TRBV10-3 to TRBJ2-7; 9 positions match TRBD1. The CDR3 loop spans 14 amino acids. Germline CDR1 is ENHRY and CDR2 is SYGVKD. The J segment lost 6 bases and the V segment lost 4 bases, leaving 7 bases of the junction unmatched.

This clonotype was observed many times. CDR3 in DNA: TGTGCCAGCAGCTCGTACAGGGCTGAAGCTTTCTTT. This translates into CASSSYRAEAFF. The chain recombines TRBV7-2 with TRBJ1-1; D possibly corresponds to TRBD1 (6 bases). The CDR3 runs to 12 residues. The V and J ends lost 4 bases and 6 bases respectively, with 9 bases between them. Germline V lookup: CDR1 SGHTA, CDR2 FQGNSA. Based on the CDR3 plus reference TRBV7-2 and TRBJ1-1, the full variable domain is GAGVSQSPSNKVTEKGKDVELRCDPISGHTALYWYRQSLGQGLEFLIYFQGNSAPDKSGLPSDRFSAERTGGSVSTLTIQRTQQEDSAVYLCASSSYRAEAFFGQGTRLTVV.

This clonotype occurred many times. V is TRBV20-1 and J is TRBJ2-1, with TRBD1 matching over 7 bases. The germline V gene has CDR1 DFQATT and CDR2 SNEGSKA (reference sequence). After removal of 3 bases from V and 8 bases from J, the junction contained 13 bases not matched to a gene. The CDR3 runs 15 residues. The CDR3 DNA reads TGCAGTGCTAGCCCGCGAGAGGGGGCCAGGGATGAGCAGTTCTTC. This gives the protein CSASPREGARDEQFF.

Ten or more counts support this clonotype. The V call is TRBV18, the J call TRBJ2-7, with D perhaps TRBD2 (5 bases). This CDR3 spans 13 amino acids. Germline values: CDR1 KGHSH, CDR2 LQKENI. V lost 8 bases, J lost 1 base, and 12 bases lay in between. The DNA for the CDR3 is TGTGCCAGCGGAGGCAGAGGATCCTACGAGCAGTACTTC. It encodes CASGGRGSYEQYF.

Ten or more counts support this clonotype. The chain uses TRBV6-5 and TRBJ2-7, with a tentative D call TRBD2 (7 bases). The V end was cut by 1 base, the J end by 7 bases, with 14 bases between. The germline V gene has CDR1 MNHEY and CDR2 SVGAGI. This CDR3 has 14 residues. The CDR3 nucleotides read TGTGCCAGCAGTTACTGGGGTAGGGGGGGGGAGCAGTACTTC. This sequence encodes CASSYWGRGGEQYF.

In this sample, this clonotype is medium-sized. J is TRBJ2-1 and V is TRBV20-1; 8 bases align to TRBD2. Germline V gene lookup returns CDR1 DFQATT and CDR2 SNEGSKA (reference sequence). The CDR3 extends over 14 amino acids. V lost 6 bases to trimming and J lost 10 bases; unmatched junction nucleotides: 14. The DNA of the CDR3 is TGCAGTGCCCCGGGTAGCGGGGATACGGGAGAGCAGTTCTTC. This translates into CSAPGSGDTGEQFF.

In this sample, this clonotype turned up a few times. The genes are TRBV18 and TRBJ2-1; TRBD1 matches 10 bases. The CDR3 has 15 amino acids. With 3 bases clipped from V and 5 bases from J, the junction kept 4 bases outside the gene matches. Germline V lookup: CDR1 KGHSH, CDR2 LQKENI. Here the CDR3 DNA reads TGTGCCAGCTCACCGGGACAGGGGATCCACAATGAGCAGTTCTTC. Translating it yields CASSPGQGIHNEQFF. Full variable domain (missing parts from reference TRBV18 and TRBJ2-1): NAGVMQNPRHLVRRRGQEARLRCSPMKGHSHVYWYRQLPEEGLKFMVYLQKENIIDESGMPKERFSAEFPKEGPSILRIQQVVRGDSAAYFCASSPGQGIHNEQFFGPGTRLTVL.

This clonotype was detected many times. The chain joins TRBV7-9 to TRBJ2-7, with unresolved D. CDR1 and CDR2 from the germline V gene are SEHNR and FQNEAQ (reference sequence). The CDR3 is 15 amino acids. With 5 bases removed from V and 6 bases from J, the gap between germline ends came to 20 bases. The CDR3 protein is CASSPRVEVFSEQYF. The CDR3 nucleotides are TGTGCCAGCAGCCCCCGTGTCGAAGTTTTCTCCGAGCAGTACTTC.

Points on this clonotype: The limits of the CDR3 on the DNA are not certain, so only TCRdb's listed CDR3 is given. This chain connects TRBV12-3 or TRBV12-4 to TRBJ2-7; whether TRBD1, the table's D call, matches the DNA was not checked. The CDR3 is 23 amino acids long, termini counted. The CDR3 sequence: CASSLTTGGHEKLFFGSGPQQYF.

Many counts were recorded for this clonotype. This chain links TRBV7-7 with TRBJ2-1; weak D call: TRBD1 (6 bases). Trimming removed 4 bases from V and 7 bases from J, with 20 bases in between. CDR1 SSHAT and CDR2 FNYEAQ come from the germline V gene (reference sequence). This CDR3 contains 16 residues. The CDR3 DNA sequence: TGTGCCAGCAGCTCTACACAGGGTAGTCACAGGAATGAGCAGTTCTTC. It yields the protein CASSSTQGSHRNEQFF.

This clonotype was counted ten times or more. In DNA, the CDR3 is TGTGCCAGCAGCCGGGGGGCCGGGGAGCTGTTTTTT. Its protein is CASSRGAGELFF. This chain uses TRBV6-5 with TRBJ2-2; 7 bases align to TRBD2. V lost 6 bases to trimming and J lost 6 bases; unmatched junction nucleotides: 1. The CDR3 is 12 amino acids. Germline CDR1 reads MNHEY; CDR2 reads SVGAGI.

This clonotype was recorded many times. This rearrangement joins TRBV12-3 or TRBV12-4 to TRBJ1-4, with D possibly being TRBD1 (6 bases). V was shortened by 6 bases and J by 8 bases, with 16 bases between the two germline ends. The CDR3 runs to 14 residues. The CDR3 nucleotides are TGTGCCAGCAGCCCACAGGGATTGAAGGAAAAACTGTTTTTT. Encoded protein: CASSPQGLKEKLFF.

This clonotype appeared many times. The chain recombines TRBV20-1 with TRBJ1-1, with D unresolved. The ends were cut back, 6 bases at V and 11 bases at J, with 16 bases in the middle. There are 11 residues in the CDR3. Germline V CDR1 and CDR2: DFQATT, SNEGSKA (reference sequence). In DNA, the CDR3 is TGCAGTGCCAAGGGAGGCCCGTGGGCTTTCTTT. Its translation is CSAKGGPWAFF.

This clonotype was detected ten times or more. The V gene is TRBV9, the J gene TRBJ1-1; D possibly corresponds to TRBD1 (6 bases). Germline lookup yields CDR1 SGDLS and CDR2 YYNGEE. The CDR3 contains 15 residues. Trimming cost V 0 bases and J 2 bases, with 11 bases left between them. CDR3 protein: CASSVGTGPNTEAFF. In nucleotides, the CDR3 is TGTGCCAGCAGCGTAGGCACAGGGCCAAACACTGAAGCTTTCTTT.

Points on this clonotype: This could be a read error, since a much larger clone is one nucleotide away. The V gene is TRBV7-2, the J gene TRBJ2-5; D is undetermined. V lost 5 bases to trimming and J lost 8 bases, with 15 bases between them. The CDR3 contains 13 residues. Germline V gene sequence: CDR1 SGHTA, CDR2 FQGNSA. The CDR3 is CASSIRAPDTQYF. The CDR3 nucleotides read TGTGCCAGCAGCATACGGGCCCCAGATACCCAGTACTTC. The complete variable domain, with remaining parts taken from reference TRBV7-2 and TRBJ2-5, reads GAGVSQSPSNKVTEKGKDVELRCDPISGHTALYWYRQSLGQGLEFLIYFQGNSAPDKSGLPSDRFSAERTGGSVSTLTIQRTQQEDSAVYLCASSIRAPDTQYFGPGTRLLVL.

This rearrangement joins TRBV29-1 to TRBJ2-7; no clear D. Trimming cost V 0 bases and J 3 bases, with 9 bases left between them. The CDR3 contains 13 residues. The germline V gene has CDR1 SQVTM and CDR2 ANQGSEA. CDR3 loop: CSVEDRGSYEQYF. Written as DNA, the CDR3 is TGCAGCGTTGAAGATCGAGGCAGCTACGAGCAGTACTTC.

This chain links TRBV16 with TRBJ1-1; D is unresolved. The V end lost 4 bases, the J end lost 6 bases, and 9 bases lay between the germline ends. The germline V gene has CDR1 KGHSY and CDR2 FQNENV. CDR3 length: 12 residues. The CDR3 coding sequence is TGTGCCAGCAGCCCAAGGATTTCTGAAGCTTTCTTT. It yields the protein CASSPRISEAFF.

This clonotype was detected ten times or more. The V gene is TRBV5-1, the J gene TRBJ2-7, with 8 bases that match TRBD1. Per the germline V gene, CDR1 is SGHRS and CDR2 is YFSETQ. The V gene end was trimmed by 4 bases and the J gene end by 3 bases; junction bases not matched to a gene: 12. The CDR3 has 16 residues. CDR3 sequence: CASSLPPGQADYEQYF. DNA for the CDR3: TGCGCCAGCAGCCTTCCTCCGGGACAGGCCGACTACGAGCAGTACTTC.

This clonotype was counted at least ten times. The chain uses TRBV3-1 and TRBJ1-1; unclear D gene. This CDR3 has 12 residues. CDR1 and CDR2 (germline): LGHDT, YNNKEL (reference sequence). V lost 1 base and J lost 6, with 6 bases in between. CDR3 DNA sequence: TGTGCCAGCAGCCAAGCCGATTCTGAAGCTTTCTTT. This codes for CASSQADSEAFF.

This clonotype was seen at least ten times. The chain couples TRBV3-1 to TRBJ2-5; D is unresolved. Germline-derived CDR1 and CDR2 are LGHDT and YNNKEL (reference sequence). The length of the CDR3 is 13 residues. V lost 0 bases and J lost 5, with 7 bases in between. This chain's CDR3 is CASSQDLTETQYF. CDR3 bases: TGTGCCAGCAGCCAAGATTTAACGGAGACCCAGTACTTC.

This clonotype is a singleton in its sample. The J gene is TRBJ2-2, the V gene TRBV7-3; no reliable D call. The CDR3 runs to 16 residues. Germline lookup yields CDR1 SGHTA and CDR2 FQGTGA. With 5 bases removed from V and 6 bases from J, the gap between germline ends came to 19 bases. The CDR3 spells CASSPRVGPTSGELFF. CDR3 DNA: TGTGCCAGCAGCCCTAGGGTGGGCCCGACCTCCGGGGAGCTGTTTTTT.

This clonotype was seen repeatedly, ten times or more. The genes are TRBV9 and TRBJ1-3; D not certain. CDR1 is SGDLS, CDR2 YYNGEE, per germline. The V gene lost 0 bases and the J gene lost 7 bases, with 14 bases spanning the gap. The CDR3 is made up of 15 amino acids. CDR3 in DNA: TGTGCCAGCAGCGTAGAACCGACCTTGGGGAACACCATATATTTT. This gives the protein CASSVEPTLGNTIYF.